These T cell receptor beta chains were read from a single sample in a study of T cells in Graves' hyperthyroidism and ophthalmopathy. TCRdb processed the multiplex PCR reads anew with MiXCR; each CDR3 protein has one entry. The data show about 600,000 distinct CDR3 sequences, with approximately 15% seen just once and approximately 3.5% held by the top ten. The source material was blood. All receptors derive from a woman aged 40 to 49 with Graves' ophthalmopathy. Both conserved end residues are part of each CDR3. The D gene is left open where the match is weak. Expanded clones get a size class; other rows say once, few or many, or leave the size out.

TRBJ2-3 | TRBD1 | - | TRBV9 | TGTGCCAGCAGCGTGTCTTCAGGGGGCAGGTTCGCAGATACGCAGTATTTT | CASSVSSGGRFADTQYF
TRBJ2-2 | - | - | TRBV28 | TGTGCCAGCAGTTCCGGACAGACCACCGGGGAGCTGTTTTTT | CASSSGQTTGELFF
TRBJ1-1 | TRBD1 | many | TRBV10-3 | TGTGCCATCAGTGATCCCGGGACAGGGTACCCTGAAGCTTTCTTT | CAISDPGTGYPEAFF
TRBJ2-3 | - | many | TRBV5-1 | TGCGCCAGCAGCCCCAACGTCCCTTCCACAGATACGCAGTATTTT | CASSPNVPSTDTQYF
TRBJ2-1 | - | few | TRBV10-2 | TGCGCCAGCAGGGGAACAATAATTCAGTTCTTC | CASRGTIIQFF
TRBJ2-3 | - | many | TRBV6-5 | TGTGCCAGCAGTTACTTGCCTAGTCAGTATAGCACAGATACGCAGTATTTT | CASSYLPSQYSTDTQYF
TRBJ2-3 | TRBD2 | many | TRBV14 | TGTGCCAGCAGCCACGGGACTAGCGGGGGGAGCACAGATACGCAGTATTTT | CASSHGTSGGSTDTQYF
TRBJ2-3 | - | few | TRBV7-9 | TGTGCCAGCAACACCGGCCCAGGACTTGGACCAGATACGCAGTATTTT | CASNTGPGLGPDTQYF
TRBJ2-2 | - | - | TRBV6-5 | TGTGCCAGCAGTTACGTTTCATACACCGGGGAGCTGTTTTTT | CASSYVSYTGELFF
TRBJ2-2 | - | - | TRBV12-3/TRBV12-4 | TGTGCCAGCAGTTTAATAGGTAGACTGTTTTTT | CASSLIGRLFF
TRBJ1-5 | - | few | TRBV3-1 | TGTGCCAGCAGCCAAGATATCAGGGTCCAGCCCCAGCATTTT | CASSQDIRVQPQHF
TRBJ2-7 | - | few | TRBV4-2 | TGTGCCAGCAGCCAAGGATATCCGGGGCCCTACGAGCAGTACTTC | CASSQGYPGPYEQYF
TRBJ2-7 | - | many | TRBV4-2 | TGTGCCAGCAGCCAAGGCGGGGCTAGCGAGCAGTACTTC | CASSQGGASEQYF
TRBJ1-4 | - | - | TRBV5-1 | TGCGCCAGCAGCTTCCAAGGCTCAAGGGGTGAAAAACTGTTTTTT | CASSFQGSRGEKLFF
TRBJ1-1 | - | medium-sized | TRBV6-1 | TGCGCCAGCAGCGACCGTATGAACACTGAAGCTTTCTTT | CASSDRMNTEAFF
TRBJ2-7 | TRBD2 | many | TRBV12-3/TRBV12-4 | TGTGCCAGCCGGGGGGGACCGGGACCTCCCTACGAGCAGTACTTC | CASRGGPGPPYEQYF
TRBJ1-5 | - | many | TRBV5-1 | TGCGCCAGCAGCAGGACGGGGAGACAGCCCCAGCATTTT | CASSRTGRQPQHF
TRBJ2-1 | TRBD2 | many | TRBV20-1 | TGCAGTGCTAGATATAGCGGGAGGAGAAATGAGCAGTTCTTC | CSARYSGRRNEQFF
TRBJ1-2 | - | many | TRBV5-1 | TGCGCCAGCAGCTCCGATGGCGAATCCTATGGCTACACCTTC | CASSSDGESYGYTF
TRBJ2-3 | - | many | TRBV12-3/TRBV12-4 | TGTGCCAGCACAAACCGGGACGGAAGCACAGATACGCAGTATTTT | CASTNRDGSTDTQYF
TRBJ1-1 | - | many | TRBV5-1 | TGCGCCAGCAGCCTAAACCCTCAGGGGCAAGGCACTGAAGCTTTCTTT | CASSLNPQGQGTEAFF
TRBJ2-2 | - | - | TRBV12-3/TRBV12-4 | TGTGCCAGCAGTTTAGTGGGATCCTTCACCGGGGGGCTGTTTTTT | CASSLVGSFTGGLFF
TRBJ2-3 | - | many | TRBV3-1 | TGTGCCAGCCAAGCCAGGGACCCTAGCACAGATACGCAGTATTTT | CASQARDPSTDTQYF
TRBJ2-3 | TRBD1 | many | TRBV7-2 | TGTGCCAGCAGCTCAGGACAGGGGGCCGGGTTAGATACGCAGTATTTT | CASSSGQGAGLDTQYF
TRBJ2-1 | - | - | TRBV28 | TGTGCCAGCAGTTTTGTCCCTCCCAATGAGCAGTTCTTC | CASSFVPPNEQFF
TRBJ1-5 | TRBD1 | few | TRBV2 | TGTGCCAGCCTCCCGAGGGAGGGGGCTCAGCCCCAGCATTTT | CASLPREGAQPQHF
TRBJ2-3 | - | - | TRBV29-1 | TGCAGCGTTGAGGGGACCACGCGCACAGATACGCAGTATTTT | CSVEGTTRTDTQYF
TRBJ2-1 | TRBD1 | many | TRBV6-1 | TGTGCCAGCAGTGCCTCATCCGGGACAGGGGGTGGGGAGCAGTTCTTC | CASSASSGTGGGEQFF
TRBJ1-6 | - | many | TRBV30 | TGTGCCTGGACGAGTCGGGCACCCCTCCACTTT | CAWTSRAPLHF
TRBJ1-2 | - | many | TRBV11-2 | TGTGCCAGCAGCGTGATAGGGGCGACTGGCTACACCTTC | CASSVIGATGYTF
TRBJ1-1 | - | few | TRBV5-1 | TGCGCCAGCAGTCTCGGGGCTGAGGGCACTGAAGCTTTCTTT | CASSLGAEGTEAFF
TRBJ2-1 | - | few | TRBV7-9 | TGTGCCAGCAGCTTAGCGGGGGGACTTTTTTATGAGCAGTTCTTC | CASSLAGGLFYEQFF
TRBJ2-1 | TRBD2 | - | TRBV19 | TGTGCCAGTAGTCCCACGAGCGGGAGGGCCTCCTACAATGAGCAGTTCTTC | CASSPTSGRASYNEQFF
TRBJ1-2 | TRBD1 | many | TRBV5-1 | TGCGCCAGCAGCTATGGACAGGGCGGTGGCTACACCTTC | CASSYGQGGGYTF
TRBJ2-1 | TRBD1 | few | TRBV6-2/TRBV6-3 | TGTGCCAGCAGAGGACAGGGGTTGGCGCAGTTCTTC | CASRGQGLAQFF
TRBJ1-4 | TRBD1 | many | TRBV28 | TGTGCCAGCAGTAGACCGGGACAGAGAAATGAAAAACTGTTTTTT | CASSRPGQRNEKLFF
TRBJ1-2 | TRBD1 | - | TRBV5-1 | TGCGCCAGCAGCCCGCCGGGACAGCTAAACGTTGGTGGCTACACCTTC | CASSPPGQLNVGGYTF
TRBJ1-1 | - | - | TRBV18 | TGTGCCAGCTCGAAGGGAATGGTACTGGAGGCTGAAGCTTTCTTT | CASSKGMVLEAEAFF
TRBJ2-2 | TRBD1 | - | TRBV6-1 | TGTGCCAGCAGACCGACAGGGGGCGGTGGGACCGGGGAGCTGTTTTTT | CASRPTGGGGTGELFF
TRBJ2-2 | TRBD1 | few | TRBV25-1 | TGTGCCAGCAGTGGGGGACAGGGGTTCACCGGGGAGCTGTTTTTT | CASSGGQGFTGELFF
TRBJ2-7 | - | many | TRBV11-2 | TGTGCCAGCAGCTTCCCGGGTGGCGAGCAGTACTTC | CASSFPGGEQYF